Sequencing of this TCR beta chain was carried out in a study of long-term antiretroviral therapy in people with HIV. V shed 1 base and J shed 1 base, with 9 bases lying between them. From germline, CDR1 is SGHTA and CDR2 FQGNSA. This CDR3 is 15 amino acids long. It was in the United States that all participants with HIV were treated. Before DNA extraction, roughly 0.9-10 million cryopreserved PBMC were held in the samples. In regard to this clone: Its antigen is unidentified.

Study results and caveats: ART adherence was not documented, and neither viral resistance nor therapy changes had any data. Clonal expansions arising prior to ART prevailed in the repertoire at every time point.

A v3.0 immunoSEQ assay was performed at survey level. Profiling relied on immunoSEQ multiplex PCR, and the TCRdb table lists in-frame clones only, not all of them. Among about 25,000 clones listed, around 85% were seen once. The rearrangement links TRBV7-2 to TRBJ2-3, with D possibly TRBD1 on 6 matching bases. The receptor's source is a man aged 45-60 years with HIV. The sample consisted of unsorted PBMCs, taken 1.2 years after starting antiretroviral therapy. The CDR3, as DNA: TGTGCCAGCAGCTTAGGGGGGCCGGGCACAGATACGCAGTATTTT. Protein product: CASSLGGPGTDTQYF.